These 24 T cell receptor beta chains share one sample of origin, sequenced in a study of blood T cell repertoires in COVID-19. Assay: immunoSEQ multiplex PCR; the TCRdb copy retains only in-frame clones and omits some. Of roughly 200,000 clones in the sample, 75% to 80% are singletons; the top ten hold roughly 7.8%. The sample comprised peripheral blood. These receptors originate from a woman in her forties or fifties with active or convalescent COVID-19.

The V gene is TRBV7-3, the J gene TRBJ2-1, with D possibly being TRBD2 (7 bases). The V gene's germline CDR1 is SGHTA and CDR2 FQGTGA. The V gene lost 5 bases and the J gene lost 4 bases, with 15 bases spanning the gap. The CDR3 consists of 15 residues. CDR3 amino acids: CASSLGGVAYNEQFF. CDR3 DNA: TGTGCCAGCAGCCTAGGGGGGGTCGCTTACAATGAGCAGTTCTTC.

This clone was seen more than once but under ten times. V usage is TRBV6-5 and J usage is TRBJ1-1; D remains unclear. V lost 3 bases and J lost 5, with 16 bases in between. In germline, CDR1 is MNHEY, CDR2 SVGAGI. The CDR3 extends over 15 amino acids. CDR3 loop: CASSYDGGRGTEAFF. DNA of the CDR3: TGTGCCAGCAGTTATGATGGAGGCAGAGGGACTGAAGCTTTCTTT.

The chain is built from TRBV28 and TRBJ2-7; TRBD2 aligns across 7 bases. J lost 0 bases, V lost 5 bases, and 10 bases had no gene match. The CDR3 has 16 residues. The germline V gene encodes CDR1 MDHEN and CDR2 SYDVKM. The CDR3, as DNA: TGTGCCAGCAGTCGGGGCCCGCTAGCGGTCTCCTACGAGCAGTACTTC. Translated, it gives CASSRGPLAVSYEQYF.

This clone was picked up one time. This chain links TRBV3-1 (or the pseudogene TRBV3-2) with TRBJ2-1, with D hard to call. Trimming took off 0 bases at V and 2 bases at J, with 8 bases between the two ends. Germline assignment: CDR1 LGHDT and CDR2 YNNKEL (reference sequence). The CDR3 is 15 amino acids. The CDR3 spells CASSQDPYAYNEQFF. CDR3 in DNA: TGTGCCAGCAGCCAAGATCCCTACGCCTACAATGAGCAGTTCTTC.

This clone was recorded a few times. The chain combines TRBV5-1 with TRBJ1-1; D perhaps matches TRBD1 (5 bases). CDR3 length: 14 residues. Germline V gene data show CDR1 as SGHRS and CDR2 as YFSETQ. Deletions cut 4 bases from V and 8 bases from J, with 18 bases between. The CDR3 DNA sequence: TGCGCCAGCAGCGGATTTATTTGGGGCGAGGAAGCTTTCTTT. The encoded protein is CASSGFIWGEEAFF. Supplemented by reference TRBV5-1 and TRBJ1-1, the full variable domain reads KAGVTQTPRYLIKTRGQQVTLSCSPISGHRSVSWYQQTPGQGLQFLFEYFSETQRNKGNFPGRFSGRQFSNSRSEMNVSTLELGDSALYLCASSGFIWGEEAFFGQGTRLTVV.

The chain couples TRBV4-1 to TRBJ2-5; 9 bases align to TRBD1. V gave up 0 bases and J gave up 5 bases; unmatched junction bases: 7. The germline CDR1 and CDR2 sequences are MGHRA and YSYEKL. This CDR3 comprises 16 residues. Here the CDR3 reads CASSQDPSTGGETQYF. The CDR3 nucleotides read TGCGCCAGCAGCCAAGACCCCTCGACAGGGGGGGAGACCCAGTACTTC.

This sequence joins TRBV3-1 (or the pseudogene TRBV3-2) and TRBJ2-7; 7 positions match TRBD1. V lost 4 bases to trimming and J lost 5 bases; unmatched junction nucleotides: 11. Germline lookup yields CDR1 LGHDT and CDR2 YNNKEL (reference sequence). This CDR3 contains 15 residues. This chain's CDR3 is CASSPGQVPWDEQYF. The CDR3 DNA follows: TGTGCCAGCAGCCCCGGACAGGTACCCTGGGACGAGCAGTACTTC.

In this sample, this clone is medium-sized. The V and J genes are TRBV6-2 or TRBV6-3 and TRBJ1-6; the match to TRBD1 covers 7 bases. Unmatched junction bases numbered 2, after V lost 5 bases and J lost 4 bases. The CDR3 runs 14 residues. The V gene's germline CDR1 is MNHEY and CDR2 SVGEGT. The CDR3 DNA sequence: TGTGCCAGCAGTCCGGGACAGTATAATTCACCCCTCCACTTT. It specifies CASSPGQYNSPLHF.

The chain uses TRBV28 and TRBJ2-4; 9 bases match TRBD1. Per germline, CDR1 MDHEN and CDR2 SYDVKM. V gave up 8 bases and J gave up 0 bases; unmatched junction bases: 2. The CDR3 loop spans 14 amino acids. DNA for the CDR3: TGTGCCAGCGGGACAGGGTTAGCCAAAAACATTCAGTACTTC. Encoded protein: CASGTGLAKNIQYF.

The J gene is TRBJ1-3, the V gene TRBV2; D is perhaps TRBD1 (6 bases). The CDR3 spans 15 residues. V dropped 6 bases and J dropped 2 bases, with 14 bases sitting between them. Germline CDR1 is SNHLY and CDR2 is FYNNEI. CDR3 loop: CASRGQSGAGNTIYF. The CDR3 nucleotides are TGTGCCAGCAGAGGTCAGTCAGGGGCTGGAAACACCATATATTTT.

This chain joins TRBV12-3 or TRBV12-4 and TRBJ1-2; no clear D. V was clipped by 5 bases and J by 0 bases, with 7 bases between them. This CDR3 spans 13 amino acids. This CDR3 is CASSAEPNYGYTF. The CDR3 region has the DNA TGTGCCAGCAGTGCGGAGCCTAACTATGGCTACACCTTC.

The rearrangement uses TRBV30 and TRBJ1-2; no clear D gene. Trimming stripped 2 bases from V and 5 bases from J, with 9 bases between. This CDR3 contains 12 residues. Germline CDR1 is GTSNPN and CDR2 is SVGIG (reference sequence). The CDR3 here is CAWSPFRYGYTF. CDR3 coding DNA: TGTGCCTGGAGTCCCTTTCGGTATGGCTACACCTTC.

The chain couples TRBV9 to TRBJ1-4; a weak D match, TRBD1 (6 bases). V lost 0 bases, J lost 7 bases, and 13 bases lay in between. CDR3 length equals 15 residues. Germline lookup yields CDR1 SGDLS and CDR2 YYNGEE. This CDR3 reads CASSVDGGPGEKLFF. The CDR3 bases are TGTGCCAGCAGCGTAGACGGGGGGCCGGGTGAAAAACTGTTTTTT.

The V call is TRBV4-1, the J call TRBJ1-1; D call uncertain. The CDR3 has 16 amino acids. CDR1 and CDR2 (germline): MGHRA, YSYEKL. The V and J ends lost 1 base and 0 bases respectively, with 12 bases between them. The CDR3 DNA sequence: TGCGCCAGCAGCCAAGGGGAGGGATTAATGAACACTGAAGCTTTCTTT. Its translation is CASSQGEGLMNTEAFF.

This clone appeared a single time. The V call is TRBV28, the J call TRBJ1-4; D gene unclear. The germline gives CDR1 MDHEN, CDR2 SYDVKM. With 7 bases removed from V and 13 bases from J, the gap between germline ends came to 13 bases. This CDR3 spans 11 amino acids. The DNA of the CDR3 is TGTGCCAGCACCGCCGGGGAGAGACTGTTTTTT. Protein sequence: CASTAGERLFF.

The chain has TRBV7-9 and TRBJ1-6, with D uncertain. Germline V gene lookup returns CDR1 SEHNR and CDR2 FQNEAQ (reference sequence). V lost 5 bases and J lost 4, with 18 bases in between. CDR3 size: 17 residues. The CDR3 coding sequence is TGTGCCAGCAGCCTTTCTTCCGGAGGAGGGTATAATTCACCCCTCCACTTT. Encoded protein: CASSLSSGGGYNSPLHF.

There are a few counts of this clone. This rearrangement joins TRBV11-2 to TRBJ2-5; a possible D gene is TRBD1 (6 bases). Germline-derived CDR1 and CDR2 are SGHAT and FQNNGV. V was cut by 6 bases and J by 5 bases, with 16 bases left in between. CDR3 size: 14 residues. CDR3 sequence reads: CASSPGHTYETQYF. The CDR3 coding sequence is TGTGCCAGCAGTCCGGGACATACCTACGAGACCCAGTACTTC.

DNA of the CDR3: TGTGCCAGCAGAGACCTAGGGGGACGGATCGACCCGCTAGCGGGAGGAGGGAGGGACAGTGAGCAGTTCTTC. Amino acid sequence: CASRDLGGRIDPLAGGGRDSEQFF. The chain recombines TRBV6-4 with TRBJ2-1; 11 positions agree with TRBD2. This CDR3 has 24 residues. The germline V gene has CDR1 MRHNA and CDR2 SNTAGT. Unmatched junction bases numbered 37, after V lost 6 bases and J lost 9 bases.

The chain couples TRBV4-3 to TRBJ2-7; 7 bases fit TRBD1. Germline loops: CDR1 LGHNA, CDR2 YSLEER. This CDR3 is 14 amino acids long. V dropped 4 bases and J dropped 2; count of bases not matched to a gene: 5. The CDR3 region is CASSLQTGTYEQYF. CDR3 nucleotide sequence: TGCGCCAGCAGCCTCCAGACAGGGACCTACGAGCAGTACTTC.

The V gene is TRBV18, the J gene TRBJ1-3; TRBD1 matches 10 bases. CDR1 is KGHSH, CDR2 LQKENI, per germline. There are 21 residues in the CDR3. V was pared by 4 bases and J by 0 bases, with 18 bases of the junction left unmatched. CDR3 nucleotide sequence: TGTGCCAGCTCACTCTATCATTCCGGGACAGGGGTCTCCCGCTCTGGAAACACCATATATTTT. Its translation is CASSLYHSGTGVSRSGNTIYF.

V and J are TRBV19 and TRBJ2-3; the D gene is possibly TRBD1 (5 bases). Germline CDR1 LNHDA, CDR2 SQIVND (reference sequence). The germline V and J ends were trimmed by 5 bases and 1 base, with 13 bases remaining between them. The CDR3 length is 15 residues. CDR3: CASSLTLGGTDTQYF. The CDR3 region has the DNA TGTGCCAGTAGTCTGACTTTAGGGGGCACAGATACGCAGTATTTT. Complete variable domain (other parts from reference TRBV19 and TRBJ2-3): DGGITQSPKYLFRKEGQNVTLSCEQNLNHDAMYWYRQDPGQGLRLIYYSQIVNDFQKGDIAEGYSVSREKKESFPLTVTSAQKNPTAFYLCASSLTLGGTDTQYFGPGTRLTVL.

Turning to this clone: One end of the junction fails to match germline, which may point to a read error. The sample carries other DNA sequences with the same CDR3. This chain links TRBV11-2 with TRBJ2-7; D remains ambiguous. Germline V CDR1 and CDR2: SGHAT, FQNNGV. The CDR3 extends over 14 amino acids. In nucleotides, the CDR3 is TGCGCCAGCAGCCCCAGCGCACAATCCTACGAGCAGTACTTC. It codes for CASSPSAQSYEQYF.

In its sample, this clone ranks as medium-sized (0.01 to 0.1%). J is TRBJ1-5 and V is TRBV4-1, with D maybe TRBD1 (6 bases). Trimming cost V 7 bases and J 3 bases, with 7 bases left between them. The germline V gene has CDR1 MGHRA and CDR2 YSYEKL. CDR3 length: 12 residues. The CDR3 DNA is TGCGCCAGCAAGGGGGACAATCAGCCCCAGCATTTT. It yields the protein CASKGDNQPQHF.

The count of this clone is one. The chain is built from TRBV23-1 and TRBJ1-1, with D possibly matching TRBD1 (5 bases). TRBV23-1 is known as an ORF, though its function is uncertain. Trimming removed 0 bases at V and 0 bases at J, with 8 bases between. The CDR3 loop spans 15 amino acids. The CDR3: CASSQSRQMNTEAFF. The CDR3 DNA reads as TGCGCCAGCAGTCAATCACGACAGATGAACACTGAAGCTTTCTTT.